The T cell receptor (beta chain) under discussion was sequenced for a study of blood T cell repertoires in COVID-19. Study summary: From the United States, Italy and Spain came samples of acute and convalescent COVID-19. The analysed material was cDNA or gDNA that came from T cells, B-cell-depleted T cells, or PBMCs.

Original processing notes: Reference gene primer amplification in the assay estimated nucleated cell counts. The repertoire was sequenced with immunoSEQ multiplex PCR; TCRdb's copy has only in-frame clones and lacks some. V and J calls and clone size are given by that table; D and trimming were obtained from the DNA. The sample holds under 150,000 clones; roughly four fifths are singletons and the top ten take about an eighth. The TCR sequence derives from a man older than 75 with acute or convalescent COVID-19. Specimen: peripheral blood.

The DNA for the CDR3 is TGTGCCAGCAGCCGGCTTGCGGGGGGGCTGGGCACAGATACGCAGTATTTT. Its protein product is CASSRLAGGLGTDTQYF. The chain links TRBV3-1 (or the pseudogene TRBV3-2) to TRBJ2-3; 9 bases match TRBD2. CDR1 is LGHDT, CDR2 YNNKEL, per germline (reference sequence). The CDR3 spans 17 residues. The junction had 9 bases not matched to a gene; V was cut back by 4 bases and J by 1 base.